This T cell receptor (beta chain) was recorded in a study of T cells in Graves' hyperthyroidism and ophthalmopathy. Patients having uncontrolled infection, another autoimmune disease, pregnancy or lactation were not included. This clonotype has just a few counts. From RNA transcripts, TCR beta CDR3 regions were amplified. The TCR CDR3 was amplified in a first-round RT-PCR using the HTBI primer set. One entry per CDR3 protein results from TCRdb running MiXCR on the multiplex PCR reads. There are 650,000 to 750,000 distinct CDR3 sequences in the sample; 13% to 15% occur only once, and roughly 10% lies in the top ten. Material: blood. The TCR sequence derives from a woman aged 18-29 years with Graves' hyperthyroidism.

CDR3 protein: CATSLLSNTEAFF. As DNA, the CDR3 is TGTGCCACCAGCCTCCTAAGTAACACTGAAGCTTTCTTT. This chain links TRBV15 with TRBJ1-1; no reliable D call. The CDR3 is made up of 13 amino acids. Germline V lookup: CDR1 LNHNV, CDR2 YYDKDF (reference sequence). V was cut by 5 bases and J by 2 bases, with 9 bases left in between.